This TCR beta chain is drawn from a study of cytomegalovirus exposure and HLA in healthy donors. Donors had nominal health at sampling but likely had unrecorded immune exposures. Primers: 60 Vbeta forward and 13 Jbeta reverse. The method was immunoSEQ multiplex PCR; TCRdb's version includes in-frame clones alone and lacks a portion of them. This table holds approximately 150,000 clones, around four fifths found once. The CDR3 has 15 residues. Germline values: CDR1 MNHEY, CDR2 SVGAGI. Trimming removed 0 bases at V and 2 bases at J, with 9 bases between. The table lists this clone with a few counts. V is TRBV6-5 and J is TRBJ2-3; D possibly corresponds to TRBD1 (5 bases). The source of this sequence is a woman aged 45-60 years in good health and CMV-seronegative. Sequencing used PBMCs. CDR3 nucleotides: TGTGCCAGCAGTTACTCGATACAGGACACAGATACGCAGTATTTT. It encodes CASSYSIQDTDTQYF.